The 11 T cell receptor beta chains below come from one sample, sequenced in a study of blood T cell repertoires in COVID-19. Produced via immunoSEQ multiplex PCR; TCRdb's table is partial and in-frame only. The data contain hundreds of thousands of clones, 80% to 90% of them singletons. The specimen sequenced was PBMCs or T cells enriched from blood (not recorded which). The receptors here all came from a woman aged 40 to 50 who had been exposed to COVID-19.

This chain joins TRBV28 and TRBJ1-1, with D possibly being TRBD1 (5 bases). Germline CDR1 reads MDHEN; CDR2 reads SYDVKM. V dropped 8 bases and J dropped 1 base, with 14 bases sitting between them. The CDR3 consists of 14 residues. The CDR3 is CASPGRGPNTEAFF. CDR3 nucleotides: TGTGCCAGCCCTGGGCGGGGACCGAACACTGAAGCTTTCTTT.

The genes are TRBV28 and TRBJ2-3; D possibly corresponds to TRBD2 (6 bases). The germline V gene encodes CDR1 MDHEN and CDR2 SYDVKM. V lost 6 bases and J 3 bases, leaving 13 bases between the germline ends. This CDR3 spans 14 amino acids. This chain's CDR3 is CASRPGDGTDTQYF. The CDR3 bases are TGTGCCAGCAGGCCGGGAGACGGAACAGATACGCAGTATTTT.

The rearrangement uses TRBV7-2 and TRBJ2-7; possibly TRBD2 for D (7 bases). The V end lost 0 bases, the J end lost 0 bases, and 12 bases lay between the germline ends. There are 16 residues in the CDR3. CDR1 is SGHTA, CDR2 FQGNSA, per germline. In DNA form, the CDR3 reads TGTGCCAGCAGCTTAGCTGGGGGGGCCTCCTCCTACGAGCAGTACTTC. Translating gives CASSLAGGASSYEQYF.

The CDR3 here is CASSELGQGNSPLHF. In nucleotides, the CDR3 is TGTGCCAGCAGTGAACTGGGACAGGGGAATTCACCCCTCCACTTT. This sequence joins TRBV2 and TRBJ1-6, with TRBD1 identical over 10 bases. The CDR3 has 15 amino acids. V lost 2 bases to trimming and J lost 7 bases; unmatched junction nucleotides: 2. Germline V gene sequence: CDR1 SNHLY, CDR2 FYNNEI.

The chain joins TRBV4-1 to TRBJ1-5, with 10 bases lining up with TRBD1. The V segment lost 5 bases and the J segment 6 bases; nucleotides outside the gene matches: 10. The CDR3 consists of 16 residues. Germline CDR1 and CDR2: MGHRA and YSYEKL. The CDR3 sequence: CASSSPGQGRFQPQHF. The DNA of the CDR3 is TGCGCCAGCAGCTCTCCGGGACAGGGGAGATTTCAGCCCCAGCATTTT.

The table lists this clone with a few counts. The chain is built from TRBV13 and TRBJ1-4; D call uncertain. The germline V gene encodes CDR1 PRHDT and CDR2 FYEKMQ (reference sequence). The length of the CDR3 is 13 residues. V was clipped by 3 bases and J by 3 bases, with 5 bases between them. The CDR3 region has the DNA TGTGCCAGCAGCTTCGGAGCTAATGAAAAACTGTTTTTT. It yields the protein CASSFGANEKLFF. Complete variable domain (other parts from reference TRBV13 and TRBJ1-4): AAGVIQSPRHLIKEKRETATLKCYPIPRHDTVYWYQQGPGQDPQFLISFYEKMQSDKGSIPDRFSAQQFSDYHSELNMSSLELGDSALYFCASSFGANEKLFFGSGTQLSVL.

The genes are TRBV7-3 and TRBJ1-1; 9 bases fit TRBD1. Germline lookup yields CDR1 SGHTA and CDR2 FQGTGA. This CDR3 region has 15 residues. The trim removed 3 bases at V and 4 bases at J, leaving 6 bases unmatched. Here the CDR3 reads CASSFTGGVGTEAFF. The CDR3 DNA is TGTGCCAGCAGCTTTACAGGGGGCGTCGGCACTGAAGCTTTCTTT.

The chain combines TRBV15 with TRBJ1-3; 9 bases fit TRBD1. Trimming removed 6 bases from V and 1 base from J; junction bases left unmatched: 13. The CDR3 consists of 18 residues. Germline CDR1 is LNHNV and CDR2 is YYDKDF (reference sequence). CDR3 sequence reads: CATSALGQGVLSGNTIYF. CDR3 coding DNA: TGTGCCACCAGTGCCTTGGGACAGGGAGTTCTATCTGGAAACACCATATATTTT.

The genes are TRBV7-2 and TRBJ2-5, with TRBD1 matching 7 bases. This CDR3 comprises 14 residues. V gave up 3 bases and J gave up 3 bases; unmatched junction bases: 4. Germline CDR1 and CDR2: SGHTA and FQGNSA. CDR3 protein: CASSFSGTEETQYF. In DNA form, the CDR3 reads TGTGCCAGCAGCTTTTCCGGGACAGAAGAGACCCAGTACTTC. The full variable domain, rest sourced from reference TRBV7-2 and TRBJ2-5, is GAGVSQSPSNKVTEKGKDVELRCDPISGHTALYWYRQSLGQGLEFLIYFQGNSAPDKSGLPSDRFSAERTGGSVSTLTIQRTQQEDSAVYLCASSFSGTEETQYFGPGTRLLVL.

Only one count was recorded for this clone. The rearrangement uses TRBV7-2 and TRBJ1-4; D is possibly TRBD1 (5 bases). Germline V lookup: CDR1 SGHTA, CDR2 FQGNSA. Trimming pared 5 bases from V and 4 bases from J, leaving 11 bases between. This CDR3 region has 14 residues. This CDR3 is CASSLGGGNEKLFF. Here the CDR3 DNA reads TGTGCCAGCAGCCTGGGGGGGGGTAATGAAAAACTGTTTTTT.

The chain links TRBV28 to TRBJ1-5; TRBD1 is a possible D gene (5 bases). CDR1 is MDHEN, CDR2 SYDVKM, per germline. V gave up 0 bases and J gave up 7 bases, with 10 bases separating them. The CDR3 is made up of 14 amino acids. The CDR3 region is CASSLWTTAQPQHF. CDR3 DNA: TGTGCCAGCAGTTTATGGACGACAGCCCAGCCCCAGCATTTT.